Each of the 26 T cell receptor beta chains below was sequenced from the same sample in a study of blood T cell repertoires in COVID-19. Only in-frame clones appear in the TCRdb table, and some are missing; sequencing was by immunoSEQ multiplex PCR. The data contain 130,000 to 150,000 clones, 88% of them singletons. Sequencing input: peripheral blood. The source of these receptors is a man between 50 and 59 years old with active or convalescent COVID-19.

The chain recombines TRBV11-2 with TRBJ1-5, with unresolved D. CDR3 length equals 13 residues. V was shortened by 6 bases and J by 0 bases, with 6 bases between the two germline ends. Germline assignment: CDR1 SGHAT and CDR2 FQNNGV. The CDR3 nucleotides are TGTGCCAGCAGTGTCGGTAGCAATCAGCCCCAGCATTTT. This encodes CASSVGSNQPQHF.

This chain connects TRBV11-2 to TRBJ2-1; 7 positions match TRBD2. The V and J ends lost 1 base and 8 bases, in that order; junction bases with no gene match: 5. CDR3 length: 14 residues. The V gene's germline CDR1 is SGHAT and CDR2 FQNNGV. The CDR3 spells CASSLGGTIDEQFF. In DNA form, the CDR3 reads TGTGCCAGCAGCTTAGGGGGGACTATAGATGAGCAGTTCTTC. The variable domain in full, completed from reference TRBV11-2 and TRBJ2-1, reads EAGVAQSPRYKIIEKRQSVAFWCNPISGHATLYWYQQILGQGPKLLIQFQNNGVVDDSQLPKDRFSAERLKGVDSTLKIQPAKLEDSAVYLCASSLGGTIDEQFFGPGTRLTVL.

The genes are TRBV28 and TRBJ2-1, with 7 bases matching TRBD2. This CDR3 region has 16 residues. The trim removed 8 bases at V and 2 bases at J, leaving 12 bases unmatched. Germline assignment: CDR1 MDHEN and CDR2 SYDVKM. CDR3 sequence reads: CASAPGGSTPYNEQFF. The CDR3 nucleotides read TGTGCCAGCGCCCCTGGCGGGAGTACTCCCTACAATGAGCAGTTCTTC. The complete variable domain, with remaining parts taken from reference TRBV28 and TRBJ2-1, reads DVKVTQSSRYLVKRTGEKVFLECVQDMDHENMFWYRQDPGLGLRLIYFSYDVKMKEKGDIPEGYSVSREKKERFSLILESASTNQTSMYLCASAPGGSTPYNEQFFGPGTRLTVL.

This chain connects TRBV28 to TRBJ1-2; D may be TRBD1 (5 bases). There are 15 residues in the CDR3. The germline V gene has CDR1 MDHEN and CDR2 SYDVKM. V lost 2 bases, J lost 2 bases, and 12 bases lay in between. CDR3 in DNA: TGTGCCAGCAGTTTAGGGGGGAGCGGGAACTATGGCTACACCTTC. Translating it yields CASSLGGSGNYGYTF.

This clone appeared once. The chain couples TRBV6-2 or TRBV6-3 to TRBJ2-7; weak D call: TRBD1 (5 bases). The germline V gene has CDR1 MNHEY and CDR2 SVGEGT. The ends were cut back, 4 bases at V and 0 bases at J, with 13 bases in the middle. CDR3 length: 15 amino acids. The CDR3 protein is CASSSQDTRSYEQYF. The DNA for the CDR3 is TGTGCCAGCAGTTCGCAGGACACCCGCTCCTACGAGCAGTACTTC.

The J gene is TRBJ2-2, the V gene TRBV7-3, with a possible D match to TRBD1 (6 bases). V lost 2 bases, J lost 4 bases, and 8 bases lay in between. Germline V gene data show CDR1 as SGHTA and CDR2 as FQGTGA. The CDR3 sequence is 14 residues long. For the CDR3, the DNA is TGTGCCAGCAGCTTAGACAGGTCCACCGGGGAGCTGTTTTTT. This codes for CASSLDRSTGELFF.

In DNA, the CDR3 is TGCGCCAGCAGTCCGAAGACAGATTATAATTCACCCCTCCACTTT. It yields the protein CASSPKTDYNSPLHF. This chain joins TRBV10-2 and TRBJ1-6, with D perhaps TRBD1 (5 bases). Germline V lookup: CDR1 WSHSY, CDR2 SAAADI. Trimming removed 5 bases from V and 4 bases from J, with 12 bases in between. CDR3 length: 15 amino acids.

The rearrangement links TRBV14 to TRBJ2-3; the D is unclear. The CDR3 is made up of 17 amino acids. Germline values: CDR1 SGHDN, CDR2 FVKESK. The ends were cut back, 0 bases at V and 2 bases at J, with 15 bases in the middle. CDR3 in amino acids: CASSQDAPGILTDTQYF. The CDR3 coding sequence is TGTGCCAGCAGCCAAGATGCGCCCGGTATACTCACAGATACGCAGTATTTT.

The DNA of the CDR3 is TGTGCCAGAATCCGGGACAGGGGCGGTTCACCCCTCCACTTT. Translation gives CARIRDRGGSPLHF. The chain joins TRBV7-3 to TRBJ1-6; 10 nucleotides line up with TRBD1. Germline V gene sequence: CDR1 SGHTA, CDR2 FQGTGA. This CDR3 has 14 amino acids. Unmatched junction bases numbered 8, after V lost 9 bases and J lost 9 bases.

V and J are TRBV10-3 and TRBJ2-7; tentatively, D is TRBD1 (6 bases). CDR1 ENHRY and CDR2 SYGVKD come from the germline V gene. Trimming removed 2 bases from V and 2 bases from J, with 19 bases in between. The CDR3 loop spans 17 amino acids. The CDR3 DNA reads TGTGCCATCAGTGAGGCCCCCCCTGGGACAAGTACCTACGAGCAGTACTTC. It translates to CAISEAPPGTSTYEQYF.

The J gene is TRBJ2-4, the V gene TRBV11-3; D call uncertain. This CDR3 comprises 14 residues. Germline lookup yields CDR1 SGHNT and CDR2 YENEEA. V dropped 3 bases and J dropped 0 bases, with 6 bases sitting between them. CDR3 region: CASSFRIAKNIQYF. CDR3 DNA sequence: TGTGCCAGCAGCTTCAGGATAGCCAAAAACATTCAGTACTTC.

The CDR3 DNA sequence: TGTGCCAGCAGCCCAAGAGGACTAGCTGGTTACGGTGAGCAGTTCTTC. As protein: CASSPRGLAGYGEQFF. This chain connects TRBV3-1 (or the pseudogene TRBV3-2) to TRBJ2-1, with TRBD2 matching over 8 bases. This CDR3 region has 16 residues. The V gene end was trimmed by 4 bases and the J gene end by 9 bases; junction bases not matched to a gene: 14. CDR1 and CDR2 (germline): LGHDT, YNNKEL (reference sequence).

The rearrangement links TRBV6-2 or TRBV6-3 to TRBJ2-2; D is unclear. The CDR3 covers 14 residues. V lost 0 bases to trimming and J lost 3 bases, with 5 bases between them. The germline gives CDR1 MNHEY, CDR2 SVGEGT. The CDR3 sequence: CASSYSTDTGELFF. CDR3 coding DNA: TGTGCCAGCAGTTACTCCACGGACACCGGGGAGCTGTTTTTT.

This clone was detected only a few times. This chain links TRBV19 with TRBJ2-7; the match to TRBD2 covers 7 bases. V was pared by 1 base and J by 4 bases, with 7 bases of the junction left unmatched. The CDR3 loop spans 15 amino acids. The germline V gene encodes CDR1 LNHDA and CDR2 SQIVND (reference sequence). The CDR3 loop reads CASSIVAREGYEQYF. The CDR3 bases are TGTGCCAGTAGTATAGTGGCGAGGGAGGGGTACGAGCAGTACTTC.

The CDR3 is CASSYSAQGGTQYF. The CDR3 bases are TGTGCCAGCAGTTACTCGGCCCAGGGGGGGACCCAGTACTTC. V is TRBV6-2 or TRBV6-3 and J is TRBJ2-5; D is perhaps TRBD1 (7 bases). V was shortened by 0 bases and J by 7 bases, with 12 bases between the two germline ends. Germline CDR1 and CDR2: MNHEY and SVGEGT. The CDR3 length is 14 residues.

The chain is built from TRBV5-1 and TRBJ2-5, with 9 positions matching TRBD1. Germline V gene lookup returns CDR1 SGHRS and CDR2 YFSETQ. Trimming cost V 0 bases and J 2 bases; bases outside gene matches: 2. The CDR3 is 15 residues long. The CDR3 DNA follows: TGCGCCAGCAGCTTGGGGGACAGGGATCAAGAGACCCAGTACTTC. Amino acids: CASSLGDRDQETQYF.

V gene TRBV6-2 or TRBV6-3 combines with J gene TRBJ1-1; the match to TRBD1 covers 8 bases. Trimming took 4 bases from V and 10 from J; bases not matched to a gene: 8. Germline V gene lookup returns CDR1 MNHEY and CDR2 SVGEGT. The CDR3 extends over 13 amino acids. CDR3 amino acids: CASSSMAGGGAFF. The CDR3 DNA sequence: TGTGCCAGCAGTTCAATGGCAGGGGGCGGAGCTTTCTTT.

This clone was seen many times. This chain links TRBV15 with TRBJ2-7; 11 bases map to TRBD1. There are 13 residues in the CDR3. Looked up from germline, CDR1 is LNHNV and CDR2 is YYDKDF (reference sequence). V dropped 8 bases and J dropped 5; count of bases not matched to a gene: 5. DNA for the CDR3: TGTGCCACCTCGAGGGACAGGGGGAACGAGCAGTACTTC. It specifies CATSRDRGNEQYF.

This clone turned up a few times. The chain couples TRBV28 to TRBJ2-3, with a possible D match to TRBD2 (5 bases). The V end lost 5 bases, the J end lost 4 bases, and 16 bases lay between the germline ends. CDR3 length: 15 amino acids. The germline V gene encodes CDR1 MDHEN and CDR2 SYDVKM. In DNA form, the CDR3 reads TGTGCCAGCAGTCTGAAGACAACTAGGGCAGATACGCAGTATTTT. Its translation is CASSLKTTRADTQYF.

This chain joins TRBV11-2 and TRBJ2-1; D ambiguous. Per the germline V gene, CDR1 is SGHAT and CDR2 is FQNNGV. CDR3 size: 11 residues. V shed 3 bases and J shed 5 bases, with 2 bases lying between them. CDR3 residues: CASSFNNEQFF. The CDR3 DNA sequence: TGTGCCAGCAGCTTCAACAATGAGCAGTTCTTC.

This clone was recorded many times. The rearrangement uses TRBV9 and TRBJ1-3, with TRBD1 as a possible D gene (5 bases). Trimming stripped 7 bases from V and 5 bases from J, with 16 bases between. The CDR3 spans 14 residues. Germline lookup yields CDR1 SGDLS and CDR2 YYNGEE. DNA of the CDR3: TGTGCCAGCCAGCCGGAAGGGGTCCGAAACACCATATATTTT. The encoded protein is CASQPEGVRNTIYF.

The rearrangement links TRBV10-2 to TRBJ2-1; 11 bases are a match to TRBD2. This CDR3 has 15 amino acids. CDR1 is WSHSY, CDR2 SAAADI, per germline. The trim removed 6 bases at V and 5 bases at J, leaving 6 bases unmatched. The CDR3 region has the DNA TGCGCCAGCAGGGCCGGGACTAGCGGAAACAATGAGCAGTTCTTC. This encodes CASRAGTSGNNEQFF.

This clone was seen only a few times. V gene TRBV28 combines with J gene TRBJ1-2, with 10 nucleotides matching TRBD1. The CDR3 consists of 14 residues. J was trimmed by 5 bases and V by 6 bases; bases with no gene match: 6. CDR1 is MDHEN and CDR2 is SYDVKM in the germline V gene. The DNA of the CDR3 is TGTGCCAGCAGCCCCAGGACAGGGGGTTATGGCTACACCTTC. It is translated as CASSPRTGGYGYTF.

This chain uses TRBV25-1 with TRBJ2-5; D may be TRBD2 (5 bases). Germline CDR1 and CDR2: MGHDK and SYGVNS. This CDR3 region has 13 residues. V dropped 2 bases and J dropped 7 bases, with 11 bases sitting between them. This chain's CDR3 is CASSEREGGTQYF. The CDR3 DNA follows: TGTGCCAGCAGTGAAAGGGAAGGAGGGACCCAGTACTTC.

J is TRBJ2-5 and V is TRBV23-1, with 8 bases lining up with TRBD1. TRBV23-1 is noted as an ORF with a role that remains uncertain. This CDR3 has 17 residues. With 0 bases clipped from V and 9 bases from J, the junction kept 15 bases outside the gene matches. Here the CDR3 reads CASSQSKGGTGVTAQYF. The CDR3, as DNA: TGCGCCAGCAGTCAATCGAAGGGCGGGACAGGCGTAACGGCCCAGTACTTC.

The chain employs TRBV5-1 and TRBJ2-7; D is unresolved. The CDR3 covers 17 residues. Trimming left V 0 bases short and J 0 bases short, with 16 bases between. CDR1 is SGHRS and CDR2 is YFSETQ in the germline V gene. The CDR3 bases are TGCGCCAGCAGCTTGGCCGCGGATCGAACCACCTCCTACGAGCAGTACTTC. This encodes CASSLAADRTTSYEQYF.